A single sample gave rise to the 5 T cell receptor beta chains below, sequenced in a study of T cells in localized non-small cell lung cancer (dated by TCRdb to the early 2020s). Libraries were built with the immunoSEQ multiplex PCR assay. TCRdb obtained this table from immuneACCESS and retained in-frame rearrangements with V and J assigned. These tables miss some clones; where compared with another copy, unresolved V genes account for less than half of the shortfall, and the remainder is unexplained. The sample data list fewer than 50,000 clones, and around 83% of these were observed just once. The ten largest clonotypes hold roughly 8% of the sample. The sequencing used PBMCs, collected before any cancer treatment. These receptors all stem from a man aged 35-69 years with stage II lung adenocarcinoma.

The V gene is TRBV6-6, the J gene TRBJ1-4; TRBD1 might be the D (5 bases). Germline V gives CDR1 MNHNY, CDR2 SVGAGI (reference sequence). V lost 2 bases to trimming and J lost 3 bases, with 10 bases between them. CDR3 length: 15 amino acids. The CDR3 bases are TGTGCCAGCAGTTACCCAGGGAGATCTAATGAAAAACTGTTTTTT. Amino acid sequence: CASSYPGRSNEKLFF.

This sequence joins TRBV18 and TRBJ1-4; D gene uncertain. The ends were cut back, 2 bases at V and 6 bases at J, with 16 bases in the middle. Germline assignment: CDR1 KGHSH and CDR2 LQKENI. This CDR3 is 16 amino acids long. The CDR3 reads CASSPEEKFGYEKLFF. The DNA for the CDR3 is TGTGCCAGCTCACCAGAGGAGAAGTTCGGGTATGAAAAACTGTTTTTT.

The chain links TRBV13 to TRBJ2-1; D unclear. The CDR3 extends over 12 amino acids. Trimming cost V 5 bases and J 7 bases, with 9 bases left between them. Germline CDR1 and CDR2: PRHDT and FYEKMQ (reference sequence). CDR3 loop: CASSASWNEQFF. The CDR3 DNA sequence: TGTGCCAGCAGCGCGAGCTGGAATGAGCAGTTCTTC.

This chain joins TRBV4-2 and TRBJ2-2; possible D gene TRBD2, 7 bases. Trimming stripped 4 bases from V and 4 bases from J, with 19 bases between. Germline loops: CDR1 LGHNA, CDR2 YNFKEQ. The CDR3 length is 17 residues. The CDR3 coding sequence is TGTGCCAGCAGCCGTATACCAGGGGAGGGACGCACCGGGGAGCTGTTTTTT. Translating it yields CASSRIPGEGRTGELFF.

V gene TRBV6-1 combines with J gene TRBJ1-1; the D gene is possibly TRBD1 (5 bases). The germline gives CDR1 MNHNS, CDR2 SASEGT. The CDR3 totals 14 residues. Trimming left V 0 bases short and J 5 bases short, with 10 bases between. The CDR3 is CASSEAQGRTEAFF. CDR3 nucleotides: TGTGCCAGCAGTGAAGCCCAGGGAAGAACTGAAGCTTTCTTT.